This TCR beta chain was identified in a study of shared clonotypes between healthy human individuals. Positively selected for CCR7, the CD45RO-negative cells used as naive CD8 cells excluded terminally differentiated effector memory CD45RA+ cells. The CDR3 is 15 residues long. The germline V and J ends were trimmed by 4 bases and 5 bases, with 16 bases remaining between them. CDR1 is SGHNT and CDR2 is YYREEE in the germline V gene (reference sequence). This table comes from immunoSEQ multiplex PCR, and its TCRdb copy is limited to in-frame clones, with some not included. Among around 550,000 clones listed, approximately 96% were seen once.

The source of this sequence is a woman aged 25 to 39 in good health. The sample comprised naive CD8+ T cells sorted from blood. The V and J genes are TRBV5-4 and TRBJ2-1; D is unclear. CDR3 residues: CASSDPSAADNEQFF. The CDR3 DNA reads TGTGCCAGCAGCGACCCATCAGCCGCGGACAATGAGCAGTTCTTC.